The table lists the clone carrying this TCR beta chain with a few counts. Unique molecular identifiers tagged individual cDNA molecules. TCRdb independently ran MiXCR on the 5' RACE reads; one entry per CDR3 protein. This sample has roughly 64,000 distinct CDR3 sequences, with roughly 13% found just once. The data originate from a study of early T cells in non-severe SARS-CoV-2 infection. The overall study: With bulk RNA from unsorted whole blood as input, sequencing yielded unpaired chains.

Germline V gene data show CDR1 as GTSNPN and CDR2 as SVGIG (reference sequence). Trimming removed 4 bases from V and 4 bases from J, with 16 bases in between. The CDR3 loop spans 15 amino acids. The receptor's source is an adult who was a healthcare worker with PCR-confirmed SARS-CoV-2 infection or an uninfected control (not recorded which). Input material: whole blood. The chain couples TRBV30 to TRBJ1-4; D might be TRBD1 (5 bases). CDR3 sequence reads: CAWNHVRDGNEKLFF. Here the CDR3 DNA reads TGTGCCTGGAACCATGTACGGGACGGTAATGAAAAACTGTTTTTT.